This is a list of T cell receptor beta chains from one sample in a study of blood T cells in healthy people across ages. TCRdb re-called the 5' RACE reads through MiXCR, storing one row per CDR3 protein. The sample lists roughly 1.7 million distinct CDR3 sequences, 30% to 35% occurring once. Sequencing was done on a sample of blood. Receptors were obtained from a woman under 40 in good health. Each CDR3 is given with its conserved first and last residue.

v_gene	j_gene	CDR3aa
TRBV2	TRBJ1-5	CASSADKNSNQPQHF
TRBV15	TRBJ1-4	CATSRDGGTGGEKLFF
TRBV15	TRBJ2-7	CATSRVIKQTGVDEQYF
TRBV18	TRBJ2-5	CASSPGQGAYNEQYF
TRBV7-3	TRBJ2-1	CASSFGLNNEQFF
TRBV20-1	TRBJ2-7	CSARGALAGRTYEQYF
TRBV30	TRBJ2-7	CAWSPRQVAYEQYF
TRBV11-2	TRBJ1-1	CASSLTRGGAEAFF
TRBV7-9	TRBJ1-5	CASSSSDTLYQPQHF
TRBV29-1	TRBJ1-2	CSVKGTGGSNYGYTF
TRBV3-1	TRBJ1-2	CVSSQVSNGYTF
TRBV4-1	TRBJ2-5	CASSPLNPGSGETQYF
TRBV7-9	TRBJ1-2	CASSANRDSRYGYTF
TRBV7-9	TRBJ2-1	CASSPSGPRDEQFF
TRBV12-3/TRBV12-4	TRBJ2-3	CASSLRRMDTQYF
TRBV6-5	TRBJ1-1	CASSYWFRGGHMNTEAFF
TRBV4-1	TRBJ1-6	CASSQDRGGSYNSPLHF
TRBV10-3	TRBJ1-1	CAFSGGENTEAFF
TRBV12-3/TRBV12-4	NA	CASSTMRGGREQYF
TRBV28	TRBJ2-3	CASNREGHNTQYF
TRBV6-6	NA	CASTLRQGSFYEQYF
TRBV20-1	TRBJ2-5	CSASTGGEVQETQYF
TRBV13	TRBJ2-1	CASSGTNEQFF
TRBV29-1	TRBJ2-1	CSAIPVRGGPYNEQFF
TRBV20-1	TRBJ2-3	CSAPPGTSGVDTQYF
TRBV11-3	TRBJ2-1	CASSPRTEGFNEQFF
TRBV10-3	TRBJ2-3	CAISESFTGVSTDTQYF
TRBV29-1	TRBJ1-2	CSVASPGYTF
TRBV9	TRBJ1-2	CASSVHGSDGYTF
TRBV12-3/TRBV12-4	TRBJ2-7	CASSYSSDTYEQYF
TRBV11-2	TRBJ1-1	CASSPRTGKGTEAFF
TRBV20-1	TRBJ2-5	CSAVAGGKEETQYF
TRBV5-6	TRBJ2-1	CASSLGAAGVYEQFF
TRBV3-1	TRBJ1-1	CASSQDWDRPPGPGTEAFF
TRBV5-6	TRBJ1-1	CASSQTGQTNTEAFF
TRBV27	TRBJ2-5	CASSLQGGGKTQYF
TRBV5-1	TRBJ2-7	CASSFGLNTDYEQYF
TRBV4-1	TRBJ2-7	CASSPEQGDEQYF
TRBV14	TRBJ1-1	CASSPRTGSRDTEAFF
TRBV12-3/TRBV12-4	TRBJ1-2	CASSLVVYGYTF
TRBV12-3/TRBV12-4	TRBJ2-5	CDSSLTGGIETQYF
TRBV11-2	TRBJ1-1	CANSLRLGMDTEAFF
TRBV27	TRBJ2-3	CASSRERLAGLTDTQYF
TRBV27	TRBJ2-5	CASSFGADLLQETQYF
TRBV6-6	TRBJ2-7	CASSYSLLGNYEQYF
TRBV20-1	TRBJ2-7	CSAREGSYEQYF
TRBV7-3	TRBJ2-3	CASSALPVGPGSDTQYF